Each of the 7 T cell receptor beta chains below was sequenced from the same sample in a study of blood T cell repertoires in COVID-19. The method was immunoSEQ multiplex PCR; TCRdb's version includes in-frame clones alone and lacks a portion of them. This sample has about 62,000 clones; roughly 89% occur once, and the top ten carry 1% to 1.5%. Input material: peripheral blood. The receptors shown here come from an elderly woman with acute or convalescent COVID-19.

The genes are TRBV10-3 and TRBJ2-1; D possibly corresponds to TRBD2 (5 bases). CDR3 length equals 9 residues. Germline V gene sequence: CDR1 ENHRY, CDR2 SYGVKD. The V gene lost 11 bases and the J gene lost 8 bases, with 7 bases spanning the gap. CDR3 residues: CAAGDEQFF. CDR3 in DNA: TGTGCCGCCGGGGATGAGCAGTTCTTC.

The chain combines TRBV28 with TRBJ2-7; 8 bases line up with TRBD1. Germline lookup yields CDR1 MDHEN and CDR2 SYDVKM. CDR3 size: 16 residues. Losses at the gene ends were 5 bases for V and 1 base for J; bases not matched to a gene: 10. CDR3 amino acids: CASSTPTGGSSYEQYF. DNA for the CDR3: TGTGCCAGCAGTACCCCTACAGGGGGATCATCCTACGAGCAGTACTTC.

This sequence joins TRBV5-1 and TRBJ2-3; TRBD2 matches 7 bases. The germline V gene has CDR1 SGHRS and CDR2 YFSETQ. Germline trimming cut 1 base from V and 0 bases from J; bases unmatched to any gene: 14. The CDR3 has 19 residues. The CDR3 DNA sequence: TGCGCCAGCAGCTTGACCCCTAATCAAGCGGGGACTAGCACAGATACGCAGTATTTT. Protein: CASSLTPNQAGTSTDTQYF.

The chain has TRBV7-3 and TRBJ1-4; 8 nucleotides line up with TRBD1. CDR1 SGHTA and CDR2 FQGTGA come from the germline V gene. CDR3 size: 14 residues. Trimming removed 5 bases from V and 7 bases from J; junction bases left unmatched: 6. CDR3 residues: CASSPGQELEKLFF. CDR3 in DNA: TGTGCCAGCAGCCCGGGACAGGAGCTTGAAAAACTGTTTTTT.

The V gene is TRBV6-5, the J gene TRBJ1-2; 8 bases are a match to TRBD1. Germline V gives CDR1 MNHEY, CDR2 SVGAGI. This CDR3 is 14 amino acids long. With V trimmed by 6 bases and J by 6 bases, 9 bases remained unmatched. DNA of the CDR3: TGTGCCAGCAGGCCAACAGGGGGGGGGCATGGCTACACCTTC. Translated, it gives CASRPTGGGHGYTF.

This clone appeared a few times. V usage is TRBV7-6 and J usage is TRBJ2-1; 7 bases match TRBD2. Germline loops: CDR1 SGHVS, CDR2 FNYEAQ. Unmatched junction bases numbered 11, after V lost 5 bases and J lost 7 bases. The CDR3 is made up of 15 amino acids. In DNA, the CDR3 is TGTGCCAGCAGCACCCAGACGGGAGGTGGTAATGAGCAGTTCTTC. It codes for CASSTQTGGGNEQFF.

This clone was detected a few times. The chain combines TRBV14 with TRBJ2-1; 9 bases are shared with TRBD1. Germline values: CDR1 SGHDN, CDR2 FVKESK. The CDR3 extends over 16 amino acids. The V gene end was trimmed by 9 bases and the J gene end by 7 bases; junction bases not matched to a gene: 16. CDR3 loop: CASSLRRTGAGNEQFF. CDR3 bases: TGTGCCAGTTCTCTGCGTCGGACAGGGGCCGGTAATGAGCAGTTCTTC.